These 22 T cell receptor beta chains were all obtained from the same sample, sequenced in a study of blood T cell repertoires in COVID-19. The repertoire was sequenced with immunoSEQ multiplex PCR; TCRdb's copy has only in-frame clones and lacks some. The sample lists about 300,000 clones, approximately 86% occurring once. Sequencing was done on a sample of peripheral blood. The receptors stem from a man aged 18 to 29 with active or convalescent COVID-19.

J is TRBJ2-2 and V is TRBV6-2 or TRBV6-3, with D possibly TRBD1 on 6 matching bases. This CDR3 has 16 amino acids. V was trimmed by 2 bases and J by 6 bases, leaving 16 bases between them. The germline CDR1 and CDR2 sequences are MNHEY and SVGEGT. CDR3 protein: CASSYALVTGSGELFF. DNA for the CDR3: TGTGCCAGCAGTTACGCCCTCGTCACAGGGTCCGGGGAGCTGTTTTTT.

This clone came up many times. The gene calls are TRBV2 and TRBJ2-1, with TRBD2 identical over 8 bases. Germline loops: CDR1 SNHLY, CDR2 FYNNEI. Unmatched junction bases numbered 14, after V lost 7 bases and J lost 12 bases. The CDR3 totals 14 residues. The CDR3 protein is CASTPGRAGGRQFF. In DNA form, the CDR3 reads TGTGCCAGCACTCCCGGCCGGGCGGGGGGCCGGCAGTTCTTC.

The chain couples TRBV21-1 to TRBJ2-1; the table assigns TRBD2, which was not confirmed against the DNA. TRBV21-1 is a pseudogene segment. This CDR3 comprises 18 residues. CDR3 loop: CASSRGTSGDSSYNEQFF. The CDR3 region has the DNA TGTGCCAGCAGTCGCGGGACTAGCGGGGACAGCTCCTACAATGAGCAGTTCTTC.

The chain recombines TRBV5-1 with TRBJ2-7; D gene uncertain. The CDR3 contains 15 residues. The V gene's germline CDR1 is SGHRS and CDR2 YFSETQ. Trimming took off 5 bases at V and 6 bases at J, with 21 bases between the two ends. DNA for the CDR3: TGCGCCAGCAGTCTTCAGAGCGCCGCGAAAGGCGAGCAGTACTTC. This translates into CASSLQSAAKGEQYF.

This clone has only one observation. V usage is TRBV2 and J usage is TRBJ2-7, with a possible D match to TRBD2 (6 bases). V was shortened by 4 bases and J by 3 bases, with 10 bases between the two germline ends. The CDR3 extends over 13 amino acids. From germline, CDR1 is SNHLY and CDR2 FYNNEI. CDR3 bases: TGTGCCAGCAGTGCGGTGGGGGGCTACGAGCAGTACTTC. It is translated as CASSAVGGYEQYF.

This sequence joins TRBV28 and TRBJ1-5; D remains ambiguous. The CDR3 has 13 residues. Trimming took off 5 bases at V and 9 bases at J, with 14 bases between the two ends. From germline, CDR1 is MDHEN and CDR2 SYDVKM. CDR3 amino acids: CASSERTRPPQHF. CDR3 DNA: TGTGCCAGCAGTGAGCGAACTCGGCCGCCCCAGCATTTT. Complete variable domain (other parts from reference TRBV28 and TRBJ1-5): DVKVTQSSRYLVKRTGEKVFLECVQDMDHENMFWYRQDPGLGLRLIYFSYDVKMKEKGDIPEGYSVSREKKERFSLILESASTNQTSMYLCASSERTRPPQHFGDGTRLSIL.

The V call is TRBV6-5, the J call TRBJ1-1; TRBD1 is a possible D gene (6 bases). The germline V gene encodes CDR1 MNHEY and CDR2 SVGAGI. V gave up 0 bases and J gave up 0 bases, with 8 bases separating them. The CDR3 contains 15 residues. The CDR3 bases are TGTGCCAGCAGTTACTCGTGGACAGTGAACACTGAAGCTTTCTTT. Protein sequence: CASSYSWTVNTEAFF.

The rearrangement links TRBV9 to TRBJ2-3; D gene unclear. The CDR3 has 15 amino acids. V dropped 0 bases and J dropped 2 bases, with 10 bases sitting between them. Germline V lookup: CDR1 SGDLS, CDR2 YYNGEE. CDR3 protein: CASSVADTYTDTQYF. The CDR3 DNA reads as TGTGCCAGCAGCGTAGCCGACACTTACACAGATACGCAGTATTTT.

V gene TRBV6-1 combines with J gene TRBJ1-4; TRBD1 might be the D (5 bases). CDR3 length: 15 residues. Trimming left V 3 bases short and J 8 bases short, with 16 bases between. Germline V lookup: CDR1 MNHNS, CDR2 SASEGT. As DNA, the CDR3 is TGTGCCAGCAGTGACCAACGGGGGACGGAAGAAAAACTGTTTTTT. Its protein product is CASSDQRGTEEKLFF.

CDR3 sequence reads: CASSLLPVSYEQYF. The DNA for the CDR3 is TGTGCCAGCAGTTTACTCCCGGTATCCTACGAGCAGTACTTC. V usage is TRBV28 and J usage is TRBJ2-7; D remains unclear. The CDR3 length is 14 residues. Per the germline V gene, CDR1 is MDHEN and CDR2 is SYDVKM. V was pared by 2 bases and J by 1 base, with 9 bases between. Filled out from reference TRBV28 and TRBJ2-7, the complete variable domain reads DVKVTQSSRYLVKRTGEKVFLECVQDMDHENMFWYRQDPGLGLRLIYFSYDVKMKEKGDIPEGYSVSREKKERFSLILESASTNQTSMYLCASSLLPVSYEQYFGPGTRLTVT.

V gene TRBV27 combines with J gene TRBJ2-4; maybe TRBD2 (5 bases). The CDR3 sequence is 14 residues long. The germline V gene encodes CDR1 MNHEY and CDR2 SMNVEV (reference sequence). Trimming removed 6 bases at V and 6 bases at J, with 15 bases between. CDR3 residues: CASSPGVLGNIQYF. The CDR3 region has the DNA TGTGCCAGCAGCCCCGGGGTTTTGGGAAACATTCAGTACTTC.

CDR3 protein: CASSGTGRETQYF. The CDR3 nucleotides read TGTGCCAGCTCGGGGACAGGGCGGGAGACCCAGTACTTC. The chain is built from TRBV18 and TRBJ2-5, with TRBD1 matching 9 bases. V lost 6 bases to trimming and J lost 5 bases; unmatched junction nucleotides: 4. This CDR3 is 13 amino acids long. Germline CDR1 KGHSH, CDR2 LQKENI.

The V gene is TRBV27, the J gene TRBJ2-7; TRBD2 matches 7 bases. Germline CDR1 reads MNHEY; CDR2 reads SMNVEV (reference sequence). The CDR3 is 15 amino acids. The V gene end was trimmed by 6 bases and the J gene end by 3 bases; junction bases not matched to a gene: 11. For the CDR3, the DNA is TGTGCCAGCAGCCCTAAACCGGCTAGCGGCTACGAGCAGTACTTC. As protein: CASSPKPASGYEQYF.

The chain carries TRBV28 and TRBJ1-1; 9 bases match TRBD1. Germline trimming cut 3 bases from V and 8 bases from J; bases unmatched to any gene: 7. This CDR3 region has 14 residues. The germline CDR1 and CDR2 sequences are MDHEN and SYDVKM. CDR3 region: CASSFGQGMREAFF. The CDR3 coding sequence is TGTGCCAGCAGTTTCGGACAGGGGATGAGGGAAGCTTTCTTT.

This chain joins TRBV15 and TRBJ2-4; 7 nucleotides line up with TRBD1. V lost 5 bases to trimming and J lost 6 bases; unmatched junction nucleotides: 13. CDR1 is LNHNV and CDR2 is YYDKDF in the germline V gene (reference sequence). The CDR3 extends over 16 amino acids. For the CDR3, the DNA is TGTGCCACCAGCGCCGTTATGGGGACAGAGGGAAACATTCAGTACTTC. This translates into CATSAVMGTEGNIQYF. Filled out from reference TRBV15 and TRBJ2-4, the complete variable domain reads DAMVIQNPRYQVTQFGKPVTLSCSQTLNHNVMYWYQQKSSQAPKLLFHYYDKDFNNEADTPDNFQSRRPNTSFCFLDIRSPGLGDTAMYLCATSAVMGTEGNIQYFGAGTRLSVL.

The V gene is TRBV6-5, the J gene TRBJ2-7; TRBD2 aligns across 8 bases. Germline CDR1 MNHEY, CDR2 SVGAGI. After removal of 7 bases from V and 5 bases from J, the junction contained 13 bases not matched to a gene. The CDR3 runs to 15 residues. The CDR3 loop is CASTPGAGDGDEQYF. The CDR3, as DNA: TGTGCCAGCACGCCTGGAGCGGGAGATGGTGACGAGCAGTACTTC.

This clone was seen once. The chain links TRBV19 to TRBJ1-2; 10 bases match TRBD1. The V gene end was trimmed by 4 bases and the J gene end by 1 base; junction bases not matched to a gene: 3. The CDR3 loop spans 15 amino acids. Germline V CDR1 and CDR2: LNHDA, SQIVND (reference sequence). The chain's CDR3 is CASSTRDRGNYGYTF. The CDR3 nucleotides are TGTGCCAGTAGTACCCGGGACAGGGGTAACTATGGCTACACCTTC.

V gene TRBV7-6 combines with J gene TRBJ1-5; no clear D. From germline, CDR1 is SGHVS and CDR2 FNYEAQ. The CDR3 covers 17 residues. Between the trimmed V and J ends, which lost 2 bases and 2 bases, there was a span of 16 bases. CDR3 sequence (DNA): TGTGCCAGCAGCTTAAGTCGGTTCTTCTTAGGCAATCAGCCCCAGCATTTT. Translation gives CASSLSRFFLGNQPQHF.

CDR3 region: CASSRQGARETQYF. CDR3 nucleotide sequence: TGTGCCAGCAGCAGACAGGGGGCGAGGGAGACCCAGTACTTC. The chain uses TRBV5-5 and TRBJ2-5; TRBD1 agrees at 10 bases. CDR3 length equals 14 residues. J lost 5 bases, V lost 4 bases, and 5 bases had no gene match. The germline gives CDR1 SGHKS, CDR2 YYEKEE (reference sequence).

This sequence joins TRBV28 and TRBJ1-5; 7 bases are a match to TRBD1. CDR1 is MDHEN and CDR2 is SYDVKM in the germline V gene. The CDR3 totals 16 residues. Trimming cost V 2 bases and J 6 bases; bases outside gene matches: 10. The CDR3 region is CASSLLSRGNGQPQHF. The CDR3, as DNA: TGTGCCAGCAGTTTACTAAGCAGGGGGAACGGTCAGCCCCAGCATTTT.

The rearrangement links TRBV6-4 to TRBJ2-7, with D possibly being TRBD2 (5 bases). The CDR3 has 14 amino acids. V dropped 3 bases and J dropped 3 bases, with 12 bases sitting between them. The germline CDR1 and CDR2 sequences are MRHNA and SNTAGT. The CDR3 spells CASSEGDGVYEQYF. The CDR3, as DNA: TGTGCCAGCAGTGAGGGAGACGGGGTCTACGAGCAGTACTTC.

The chain joins TRBV10-1 to TRBJ2-7, with 7 positions matching TRBD1. The CDR3 extends over 15 amino acids. Germline CDR1 WNHNN, CDR2 SYGVQD (reference sequence). Germline trimming cut 4 bases from V and 2 bases from J; bases unmatched to any gene: 8. The CDR3 spells CASSANRDRPYEQYF. The CDR3 DNA is TGCGCCAGCAGTGCTAACCGGGACAGACCCTACGAGCAGTACTTC.